A selection of T cell receptor beta chains follows, all from one sample in a study of T cells in localized non-small cell lung cancer. Repertoires were generated with immunoSEQ multiplex PCR, while TCRdb's copy carries only in-frame clones and drops some. Seen here are tens of thousands of clones, less than 90% observed once, and the top ten hold approximately 30%. Sample: peripheral blood, taken before any cancer treatment. The receptors stem from a male donor at least 60 years old with stage I squamous cell lung carcinoma. The CDR3 runs from the conserved cysteine through the conserved F or W. The D gene is left open where the match is weak. The size field is filled for only some rows; it gives once, few, many or a size class.

size	V	D	J	length	CDR3	DNA
.	TRBV5-1	.	TRBJ2-5	15	CASSLRRGLEETQYF	TGCGCCAGCAGCTTGCGGCGGGGGCTCGAAGAGACCCAGTACTTC
.	TRBV6-6	TRBD1	TRBJ1-1	16	CASSQSPGQGRAEAFF	TGTGCCAGCAGCCAATCTCCGGGACAGGGCCGCGCTGAAGCTTTCTTT
once	TRBV28	TRBD1	TRBJ2-7	15	CASSESGQGAYEQYF	TGTGCCAGCAGCGAATCGGGACAGGGGGCCTACGAGCAGTACTTC
.	TRBV5-1	.	TRBJ2-2	15	CASSLQAGEVGELFF	TGCGCCAGCAGCTTGCAGGCAGGGGAGGTCGGGGAGCTGTTTTTT
.	TRBV7-8	.	TRBJ1-1	13	CASSLERGTEAFF	TGTGCCAGCAGCCTAGAGAGAGGCACTGAAGCTTTCTTT
.	TRBV19	.	TRBJ1-4	15	CASSRANGANEKLFF	TGTGCCAGTAGTCGGGCCAACGGAGCTAATGAAAAACTGTTTTTT
.	TRBV5-8	TRBD1	TRBJ2-7	14	CASSLGDRAYEQYF	TGTGCCAGCAGCTTGGGGGACAGAGCCTACGAGCAGTACTTC
.	TRBV28	.	TRBJ2-2	17	CASSPPPGTGHTGELFF	TGTGCCAGCAGTCCGCCCCCGGGGACCGGCCACACCGGGGAGCTGTTTTTT
.	TRBV6-1	.	TRBJ1-2	14	CASSEARSGGGYTF	TGTGCCAGCAGTGAAGCTAGGTCGGGAGGGGGCTACACCTTC
once	TRBV4-1	TRBD1	TRBJ1-3	16	CASSQSRTGAGNTIYF	TGCGCCAGCAGCCAAAGCCGGACAGGGGCCGGAAACACCATATATTTT
.	TRBV7-9	TRBD1	TRBJ1-1	15	CASSFGDRRAAEAFF	TGTGCCAGCAGCTTTGGGGACAGGCGGGCCGCTGAAGCTTTCTTT
.	TRBV7-7	.	TRBJ2-2	12	CASSPGVGELFF	TGTGCTAGCAGCCCCGGGGTAGGGGAGCTGTTTTTT
.	TRBV9	TRBD1	TRBJ1-4	15	CASSVGTGGREKLFF	TGTGCCAGCAGCGTAGGGACAGGGGGAAGGGAAAAACTGTTTTTT
.	TRBV7-3	.	TRBJ1-2	14	CASSSLGGMYGYTF	TGTGCCAGCAGCTCCCTAGGGGGAATGTATGGCTACACCTTC
.	TRBV10-1	.	TRBJ2-7	14	CASSEGTGAYEQYF	TGCGCCAGCAGTGAGGGGACGGGAGCCTACGAGCAGTACTTC
few	TRBV18	.	TRBJ1-6	15	CASSPLQGNNSPLHF	TGTGCCAGCTCACCATTGCAGGGCAATAATTCACCCCTCCACTTT
.	TRBV28	.	TRBJ1-5	15	CASSFLLGGYQPQHF	TGTGCCAGCAGTTTTCTCCTCGGGGGGTATCAGCCCCAGCATTTT
.	TRBV7-6	.	TRBJ1-6	16	CASSLPRGSGNSPLHF	TGTGCCAGCAGCTTACCGCGAGGCAGCGGTAATTCACCCCTCCACTTT
.	TRBV15	.	TRBJ2-7	15	CATSRVFAADYEQYF	TGTGCCACCAGCAGAGTTTTCGCCGCTGACTACGAGCAGTACTTC
.	TRBV10-3	TRBD2	TRBJ2-3	14	CAIRLAGNTDTQYF	TGTGCCATACGACTAGCGGGAAACACAGATACGCAGTATTTT
.	TRBV7-6	.	TRBJ1-6	14	CASSLGDLNSPLHF	TGTGCCAGCAGCTTGGGAGACCTCAATTCACCCCTCCACTTT
few	TRBV4-1	.	TRBJ1-6	13	CASSHPVNSPLHF	TGCGCCAGCAGCCACCCCGTTAATTCACCCCTCCACTTT
.	TRBV7-8	.	TRBJ1-1	14	CASSLEMRYTEAFF	TGTGCCAGCAGCTTAGAGATGAGATATACTGAAGCTTTCTTT
once	TRBV2	TRBD2	TRBJ2-3	15	CASRVLAGNTDTQYF	TGTGCCAGCAGGGTACTAGCGGGTAACACAGATACGCAGTATTTT
.	TRBV11-2	TRBD1	TRBJ2-7	15	CASSTRTGAGSEQYF	TGTGCCAGCAGCACCCGGACAGGGGCTGGGTCCGAGCAGTACTTC
.	TRBV5-1	TRBD1	TRBJ1-1	14	CASTPTGGNTEAFF	TGCGCCAGCACCCCGACAGGGGGGAACACTGAAGCTTTCTTT
.	TRBV30	.	TRBJ1-4	11	CAWSGGHKLFF	TGTGCCTGGAGTGGGGGACATAAACTGTTTTTT
.	TRBV11-2	.	TRBJ1-2	12	CASSSGSGGYTF	TGTGCCAGCAGTTCGGGTTCGGGTGGCTACACCTTC
.	TRBV23-1	.	TRBJ1-6	14	CASTRGSYNSPLHF	TGCGCCAGCACCAGAGGCTCCTATAATTCACCCCTCCACTTT
.	TRBV19	.	TRBJ2-5	18	CASSIVGVGIDGLETQYF	TGTGCCAGTAGTATAGTAGGAGTGGGGATCGATGGGTTGGAGACCCAGTACTTC
.	TRBV7-2	.	TRBJ2-3	12	CASSFGSDTQYF	TGTGCCAGCAGCTTCGGGTCAGATACGCAGTATTTT
.	TRBV7-9	.	TRBJ2-7	14	CASSPASGIYEQYF	TGTGCCAGCAGCCCCGCCTCGGGGATTTACGAGCAGTACTTC
.	TRBV10-3	TRBD1	TRBJ1-1	17	CAISESPLKTGTPRAFF	TGTGCCATCAGTGAGTCACCCCTAAAGACAGGGACGCCTAGAGCTTTCTTT
.	TRBV5-5	.	TRBJ2-7	14	CASSPSFGRREQYF	TGTGCCAGCAGCCCCTCTTTTGGCCGCCGGGAGCAGTACTTC
.	TRBV19	.	TRBJ1-1	13	CASSIARGTEAFF	TGTGCCAGTAGTATAGCCAGGGGCACTGAAGCTTTCTTT
.	TRBV30	.	TRBJ1-6	17	CAWSVGGGGADNSPLHF	TGTGCCTGGAGTGTAGGAGGGGGGGGCGCGGATAATTCACCCCTCCACTTT
.	TRBV30	.	TRBJ1-1	13	CAWSVQENTEAFF	TGTGCCTGGAGTGTACAAGAGAACACTGAAGCTTTCTTT
.	TRBV5-1	.	TRBJ2-3	15	CASSHRNRGTDTQYF	TGCGCCAGCAGCCACAGGAACCGGGGCACAGATACGCAGTATTTT
.	TRBV5-4	.	TRBJ2-1	15	CASSGAGQGYNEQFF	TGTGCCAGCTCAGGGGCGGGTCAGGGCTACAATGAGCAGTTCTTC
.	TRBV11-2	.	TRBJ2-5	13	CASKRGEGETQYF	TGTGCCAGCAAACGGGGAGAGGGGGAGACCCAGTACTTC
.	TRBV20-1	.	TRBJ2-7	11	CSARGVREQYF	TGCAGTGCTAGAGGAGTACGGGAGCAGTACTTC
.	TRBV5-6	.	TRBJ1-2	16	CASSPQWGLRNYGYTF	TGTGCCAGCAGCCCACAGTGGGGACTCCGGAACTATGGCTACACCTTC
.	TRBV15	.	TRBJ2-2	13	CATSRGLNGELFF	TGTGCCACCAGCAGAGGCTTGAACGGGGAGCTGTTTTTT
.	TRBV25-1	.	TRBJ2-7	14	CASRGGSSSYEQYF	TGTGCCAGCAGGGGTGGGTCGAGCTCCTACGAGCAGTACTTC
.	TRBV19	.	TRBJ2-2	15	CASSIARGVTGELFF	TGTGCCAGTAGTATAGCTAGAGGAGTCACCGGGGAGCTGTTTTTT
.	TRBV25-1	TRBD2	TRBJ2-7	14	CASSPSGGRLEQYF	TGTGCCAGCAGTCCTAGCGGGGGCCGCCTCGAGCAGTACTTC
.	TRBV30	TRBD2	TRBJ2-1	14	CAWQTSGVYNEQFF	TGTGCCTGGCAGACTAGCGGGGTCTACAATGAGCAGTTCTTC
once	TRBV7-2	.	TRBJ2-7	15	CASTKAAGRNYEQYF	TGTGCCAGCACCAAAGCGGCGGGACGGAACTACGAGCAGTACTTC
.	TRBV29-1	.	TRBJ1-5	13	CSAMGTVGQPQHF	TGCAGCGCCATGGGGACGGTAGGTCAGCCCCAGCATTTT
.	TRBV2	TRBD2	TRBJ2-5	14	CASSFLGLGETQYF	TGTGCCAGCAGTTTCTTGGGACTAGGGGAGACCCAGTACTTC
.	TRBV18	.	TRBJ1-5	14	CASSPQGGNQPQHF	TGTGCCAGCTCACCCCAGGGAGGCAATCAGCCCCAGCATTTT
.	TRBV9	TRBD1	TRBJ2-7	14	CASSVEGQIYEQYF	TGTGCCAGCAGCGTAGAGGGACAGATTTACGAGCAGTACTTC